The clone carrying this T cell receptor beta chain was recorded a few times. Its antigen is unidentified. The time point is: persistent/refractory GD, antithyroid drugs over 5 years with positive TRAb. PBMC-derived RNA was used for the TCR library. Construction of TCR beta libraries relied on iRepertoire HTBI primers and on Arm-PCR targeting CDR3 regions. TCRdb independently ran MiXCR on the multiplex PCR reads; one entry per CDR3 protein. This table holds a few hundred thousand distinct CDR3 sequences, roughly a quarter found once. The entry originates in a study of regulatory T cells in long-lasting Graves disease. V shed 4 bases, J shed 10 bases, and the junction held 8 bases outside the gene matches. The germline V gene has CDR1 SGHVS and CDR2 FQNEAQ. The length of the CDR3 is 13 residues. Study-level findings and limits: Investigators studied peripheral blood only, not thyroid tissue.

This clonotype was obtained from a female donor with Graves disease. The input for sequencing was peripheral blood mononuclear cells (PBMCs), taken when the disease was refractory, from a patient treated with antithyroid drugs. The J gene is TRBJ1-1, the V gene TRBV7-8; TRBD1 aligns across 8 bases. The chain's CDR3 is CASSSDRGLGAFF. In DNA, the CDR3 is TGTGCCAGCAGCTCCGACAGGGGATTGGGAGCTTTCTTT.